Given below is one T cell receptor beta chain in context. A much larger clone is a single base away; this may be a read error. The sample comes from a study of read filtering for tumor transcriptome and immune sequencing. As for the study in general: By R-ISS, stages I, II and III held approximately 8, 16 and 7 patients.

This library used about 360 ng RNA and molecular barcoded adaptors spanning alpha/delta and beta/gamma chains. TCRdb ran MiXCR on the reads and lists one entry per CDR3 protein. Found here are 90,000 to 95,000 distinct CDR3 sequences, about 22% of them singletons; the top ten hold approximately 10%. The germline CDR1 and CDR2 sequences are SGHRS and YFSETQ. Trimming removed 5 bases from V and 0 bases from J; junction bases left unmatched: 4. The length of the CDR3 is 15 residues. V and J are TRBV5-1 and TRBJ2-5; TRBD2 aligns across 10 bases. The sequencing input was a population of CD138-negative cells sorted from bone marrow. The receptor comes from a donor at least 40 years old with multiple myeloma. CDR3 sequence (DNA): TGCGCCAGCAGAATCCTAGCGGGGGACCAAGAGACCCAGTACTTC. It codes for CASRILAGDQETQYF.